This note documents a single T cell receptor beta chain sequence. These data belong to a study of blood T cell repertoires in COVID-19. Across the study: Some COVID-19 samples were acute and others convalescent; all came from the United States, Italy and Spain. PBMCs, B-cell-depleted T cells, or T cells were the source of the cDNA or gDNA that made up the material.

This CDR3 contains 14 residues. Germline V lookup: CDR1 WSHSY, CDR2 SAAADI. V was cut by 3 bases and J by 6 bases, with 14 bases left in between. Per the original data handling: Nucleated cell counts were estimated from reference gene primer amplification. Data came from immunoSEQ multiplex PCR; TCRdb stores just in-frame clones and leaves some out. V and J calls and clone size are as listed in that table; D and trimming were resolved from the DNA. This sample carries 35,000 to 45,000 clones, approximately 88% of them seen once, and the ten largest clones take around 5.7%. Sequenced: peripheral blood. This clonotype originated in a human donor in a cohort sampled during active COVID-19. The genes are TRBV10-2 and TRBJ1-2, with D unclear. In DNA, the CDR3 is TGCGCCAGCAGTGAAACCACAGTGGTCGATGGCTACACCTTC. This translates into CASSETTVVDGYTF.